The next 15 T cell receptor beta chains were all read from a single sample in a study of beta chain features in type 1 diabetes. The entirety of the isolated RNA underwent reverse transcription, so expressed TCRB transcripts were sequenced. Assay used: immunoSEQ multiplex PCR; TCRdb lists only in-frame clones, some missing. The sample carries hundreds of thousands of clones, approximately 12% recorded once. Specimen: naive CD4+ T cells from blood. The receptors come from a young man in good health.

The table lists this clone with a few counts. The J gene is TRBJ1-1, the V gene TRBV7-2; the match to TRBD1 covers 7 bases. V shed 5 bases and J 1 base; nucleotides not matched to a gene: 4. The CDR3 is 14 residues long. Germline CDR1 and CDR2: SGHTA and FQGNSA. The CDR3 loop reads CASSPGTANTEAFF. The CDR3 DNA reads TGTGCCAGCAGCCCCGGGACAGCGAACACTGAAGCTTTCTTT.

Only a few counts were recorded for this clone. The chain recombines TRBV5-6 with TRBJ1-5, with a tentative D call TRBD1 (6 bases). The CDR3 totals 16 residues. CDR1 and CDR2 (germline): SGHDT, YYEEEE. V shed 4 bases and J shed 1 base, with 15 bases lying between them. CDR3 nucleotides: TGTGCCAGCAGCGGCCAGCAGGGGTTAAGCAATCAGCCCCAGCATTTT. Protein sequence: CASSGQQGLSNQPQHF.

The chain recombines TRBV6-5 with TRBJ2-7, with a possible D match to TRBD2 (5 bases). CDR3 size: 13 residues. The V gene's germline CDR1 is MNHEY and CDR2 SVGAGI. The CDR3 sequence: CETRRGPNYEQYF. The CDR3 DNA sequence: TGTGAAACACGACGGGGTCCTAACTACGAGCAGTACTTC.

J is TRBJ2-1 and V is TRBV19; 8 nucleotides align to TRBD2. J gave up 3 bases and V 3 bases, and 4 bases lay outside the gene matches. Germline V gives CDR1 LNHDA, CDR2 SQIVND (reference sequence). The CDR3 has 15 residues. This chain's CDR3 is CASSIGAGVYNEQFF. The CDR3 DNA follows: TGTGCCAGTAGTATCGGAGCGGGAGTCTACAATGAGCAGTTCTTC.

This sequence joins TRBV30 and TRBJ2-7, with D hard to call. Germline CDR1 and CDR2: GTSNPN and SVGIG (reference sequence). Trimming pared 3 bases from V and 7 bases from J, leaving 13 bases between. The CDR3 runs to 12 residues. CDR3 DNA: TGTGCCTGGAGCGCGACACTTCGGGAGCAGTACTTC. It translates to CAWSATLREQYF.

The table lists this clone with a few counts. This chain joins TRBV7-3 and TRBJ1-2; TRBD1 agrees at 9 bases. This CDR3 spans 15 amino acids. V trimming: 5 bases; J trimming: 4 bases; junction bases outside the gene matches: 8. The germline gives CDR1 SGHTA, CDR2 FQGTGA. CDR3 nucleotide sequence: TGTGCCAGCAGCCCAACAAGACAGGGGGTCTATGGCTACACCTTC. Translation gives CASSPTRQGVYGYTF.

This clone was seen more than once but under ten times. This rearrangement joins TRBV7-9 to TRBJ2-5; D remains unclear. The length of the CDR3 is 11 residues. CDR1 is SEHNR, CDR2 FQNEAQ, per germline (reference sequence). Trimming took 3 bases from V and 4 from J, leaving 3 bases between them. For the CDR3, the DNA is TGTGCCAGCAGCTTCCTAGAGACCCAGTACTTC. This sequence encodes CASSFLETQYF. Variable domain in full (rest from reference TRBV7-9 and TRBJ2-5): DTGVSQNPRHKITKRGQNVTFRCDPISEHNRLYWYRQTLGQGPEFLTYFQNEAQLEKSRLLSDRFSAERPKGSFSTLEIQRTEQGDSAMYLCASSFLETQYFGPGTRLLVL.

This clone was observed a few times. J is TRBJ2-7 and V is TRBV5-1; 7 nucleotides align to TRBD1. J was trimmed by 0 bases and V by 3 bases; bases with no gene match: 6. The CDR3 loop spans 15 amino acids. CDR1 SGHRS and CDR2 YFSETQ come from the germline V gene. CDR3 protein: CASSSTGVASYEQYF. CDR3 nucleotide sequence: TGCGCCAGCAGCTCCACAGGGGTGGCCTCCTACGAGCAGTACTTC.

The rearrangement uses TRBV30 and TRBJ2-1, with 7 nucleotides matching TRBD1. The CDR3 loop spans 13 amino acids. CDR1 is GTSNPN, CDR2 SVGIG, per germline (reference sequence). The J segment lost 6 bases and the V segment lost 0 bases, leaving 2 bases of the junction unmatched. Here the CDR3 DNA reads TGTGCCTGGAGTGTACACAGGGGCAATGAGCAGTTCTTC. This sequence encodes CAWSVHRGNEQFF.

The CDR3 spells CASSLTRASYGYTF. The CDR3 DNA sequence: TGCGCCAGCAGCTTGACCAGGGCCTCCTATGGCTACACCTTC. This chain joins TRBV5-1 and TRBJ1-2; D perhaps matches TRBD1 (5 bases). Germline-derived CDR1 and CDR2 are SGHRS and YFSETQ. The CDR3 runs 14 residues. With 1 base removed from V and 4 bases from J, the gap between germline ends came to 11 bases.

This clone was counted a few times. The V gene is TRBV11-3, the J gene TRBJ2-5; 9 bases are a match to TRBD2. Germline V gives CDR1 SGHNT, CDR2 YENEEA. V dropped 1 base and J dropped 1; count of bases not matched to a gene: 7. The CDR3 consists of 17 residues. CDR3 sequence: CASSLVFSGRSQETQYF. The CDR3 nucleotides read TGTGCCAGCAGCTTAGTTTTCAGCGGGAGGAGCCAAGAGACCCAGTACTTC. The full variable domain, its missing parts supplied by reference TRBV11-3 and TRBJ2-5, is EAGVVQSPRYKIIEKKQPVAFWCNPISGHNTLYWYLQNLGQGPELLIRYENEEAVDDSQLPKDRFSAERLKGVDSTLKIQPAELGDSAVYLCASSLVFSGRSQETQYFGPGTRLLVL.

The rearrangement uses TRBV6-5 and TRBJ1-2; D unresolved. The germline V and J ends were trimmed by 5 bases and 3 bases, with 13 bases remaining between them. From germline, CDR1 is MNHEY and CDR2 SVGAGI. The CDR3 consists of 14 residues. The CDR3 region has the DNA TGTGCCAGCAGTCGGGGTAGTATGGACTATGGCTACACCTTC. This translates into CASSRGSMDYGYTF.

V and J are TRBV7-3 and TRBJ2-5; D perhaps matches TRBD2 (6 bases). The CDR3 length is 17 residues. V was cut by 5 bases and J by 4 bases, with 23 bases left in between. Germline V lookup: CDR1 SGHTA, CDR2 FQGTGA. The CDR3 spells CASSQMSGPGRGETQYF. CDR3 bases: TGTGCCAGCAGCCAAATGAGCGGGCCTGGAAGAGGAGAGACCCAGTACTTC.

This sequence joins TRBV7-6 and TRBJ1-4, with a possible D match to TRBD1 (5 bases). CDR1 SGHVS and CDR2 FNYEAQ come from the germline V gene. Trimming took 6 bases from V and 6 from J, leaving 17 bases between them. This CDR3 has 15 amino acids. CDR3 loop: CASSHNTGVDEKLFF. Written as DNA, the CDR3 is TGTGCCAGCAGTCACAATACAGGAGTGGATGAAAAACTGTTTTTT.

The table lists this clone with a few counts. The V gene is TRBV2, the J gene TRBJ2-1; maybe TRBD2 (6 bases). From germline, CDR1 is SNHLY and CDR2 FYNNEI. The CDR3 length is 13 residues. Between the trimmed V and J ends, which lost 5 bases and 10 bases, there was a span of 15 bases. CDR3 DNA sequence: TGTGCCAGCAGTATGGGACTCGTCGTGGAGCAGTTCTTC. Translating it yields CASSMGLVVEQFF.